These T cell receptor beta chains were read from a single sample in a study of identical twins. TCRdb reanalysed the 5' RACE reads using MiXCR and keeps one entry per CDR3 protein. Of approximately 140,000 distinct CDR3 sequences listed, 3% to 4.5% are singletons. The sample was memory T cells sorted from blood. These receptors were taken from a man between 18 and 29 years old in good health. The CDR3 runs from the conserved cysteine through the conserved F or W. A D gene is named only where the DNA matches it firmly. The size entry is marked missing in some rows and otherwise reads once, few, many or a size class.

clone_size,d_call,v_call,j_call,cdr3_nt,cdr3_aa
many,-,TRBV12-3/TRBV12-4,TRBJ2-1,TGTGCCAGCAGTTTAGTTAGCGATGAGCAGTTCTTC,CASSLVSDEQFF
many,TRBD2,TRBV7-2,TRBJ2-1,TGTGCCAGCAGCTTATCGGCTAGCGGGAGACGGGAGCAGTTCTTC,CASSLSASGRREQFF
many,-,TRBV11-2,TRBJ2-5,TGTGCCAGCAGCTTAGACAGGGCCCAAGAGACCCAGTACTTC,CASSLDRAQETQYF
many,TRBD1,TRBV12-3/TRBV12-4,TRBJ2-3,TGTGCCAGCAGCTCAAACAGGGGGGGCACAGATACGCAGTATTTT,CASSSNRGGTDTQYF
many,TRBD1,TRBV27,TRBJ1-2,TGTGCCAGCAGTCCCCAGGGGGCCGGTGGCTACACCTTC,CASSPQGAGGYTF
few,TRBD2,TRBV20-1,TRBJ2-1,TGCAGTGCTAGAGATCTGGAGCGGGGCAACAATGAGCAGTTCTTC,CSARDLERGNNEQFF
many,-,TRBV7-9,TRBJ1-1,TGTGCCAGCAGCTTAGTGGCGGAGAACACTGAAGCTTTCTTT,CASSLVAENTEAFF
many,TRBD2,TRBV12-3/TRBV12-4,TRBJ2-1,TGTGCCAGCAGCCTGGGACTAGGGGCCTACAATGAGCAGTTCTTC,CASSLGLGAYNEQFF
many,-,TRBV19,TRBJ1-1,TGTGCCAGTATAAGGGGGACTGAAGCTTTCTTT,CASIRGTEAFF
many,-,TRBV6-2/TRBV6-3,TRBJ2-5,TGTGCCAGCAGTTTAGGGAAACAAGAGACCCAGTACTTC,CASSLGKQETQYF
-,TRBD1,TRBV18,TRBJ2-1,TGTGCCAGCTCACTTGGGACAGCCTCCTACAATGAGCAGTTCTTC,CASSLGTASYNEQFF
many,-,TRBV12-3/TRBV12-4,TRBJ1-1,TGTGCCAGCAGTTTACTCCAGAACACTGAAGCTTTCTTT,CASSLLQNTEAFF
-,TRBD2,TRBV19,TRBJ2-1,TGTGCCAGTAGTATAACTAAGCGGACTAGCGGGCCAAGCTCCTACAATGAGCAGTTCTTC,CASSITKRTSGPSSYNEQFF
many,-,TRBV5-1,TRBJ1-5,TGCGCCAGCAGCTTGGAGAGTCCCAATCAGCCCCAGCATTTT,CASSLESPNQPQHF
many,TRBD2,TRBV4-3,TRBJ2-2,TGCGCCAGCAGCCAAGATAGCGTGGGGAGGGACGGGGAGCTGTTTTTT,CASSQDSVGRDGELFF
-,-,TRBV19,TRBJ1-6,TGTGCCAGTACTCGTTCCACAGGATTTAATTCACCCCTCCACTTT,CASTRSTGFNSPLHF
-,TRBD2,TRBV19,TRBJ2-2,TGTGCCAGTAGTATTGGGCTAGCGGCCTACACCGGGGAGCTGTTTTTT,CASSIGLAAYTGELFF
many,-,TRBV3-1,TRBJ2-1,TGTGCCAGCAGCCTTCGGGGTGAGCAGTTCTTC,CASSLRGEQFF
many,TRBD2,TRBV28,TRBJ2-3,TGTGCCAGCAGTTTTGGGACTAGCGGGATTGCGCAGTATTTT,CASSFGTSGIAQYF
many,-,TRBV7-2,TRBJ2-1,TGTGCCAGCAGCTTAGACCCCTCCAGTGAGCAGTTCTTC,CASSLDPSSEQFF